Below, 15 T cell receptor beta chains from the same sample are listed, as sequenced in a study of cytomegalovirus exposure and HLA in healthy donors. PCR amplification relied on 60 Vbeta primers (plus 13 Jbeta primers). The table came from immunoSEQ multiplex PCR; TCRdb's copy has only in-frame clones and leaves some out. Of around 230,000 clones listed, around 78% were seen once; the top ten hold approximately 0.47%. Input material: PBMCs. The receptors were gathered from a boy under 18 in good health and CMV-seronegative.

This chain joins TRBV27 and TRBJ2-5; a weak D match, TRBD2 (5 bases). CDR1 is MNHEY, CDR2 SMNVEV, per germline (reference sequence). Trimming stripped 2 bases from V and 4 bases from J, with 8 bases between. The CDR3 is made up of 13 amino acids. The CDR3 loop is CASSLAGRETQYF. The CDR3 DNA is TGTGCCAGCAGTTTAGCGGGTAGAGAGACCCAGTACTTC.

This clone has more than one count but fewer than ten. The rearrangement joins TRBV6-6 to TRBJ1-2; 7 bases align to TRBD1. Unmatched junction bases numbered 15, after V lost 8 bases and J lost 6 bases. Germline CDR1 reads MNHNY; CDR2 reads SVGAGI (reference sequence). CDR3 size: 15 residues. The CDR3 reads CASDTNRGRRNGYTF. CDR3 nucleotide sequence: TGTGCCAGCGATACAAACAGGGGAAGAAGAAATGGCTACACCTTC.

The chain joins TRBV7-9 to TRBJ1-2; 7 bases line up with TRBD1. Germline lookup yields CDR1 SEHNR and CDR2 FQNEAQ (reference sequence). The CDR3 has 15 amino acids. The ends lost 2 bases at V and 8 bases at J; junction bases unmatched: 11. The CDR3 coding sequence is TGTGCCAGCAGCTTAAGGGACAGCCTTCGCGAGGGCTACACCTTC. Translation gives CASSLRDSLREGYTF.

This clone is a singleton in its sample. This chain joins TRBV5-1 and TRBJ1-4; no reliable D call. This CDR3 is 12 amino acids long. The germline CDR1 and CDR2 sequences are SGHRS and YFSETQ. V was clipped by 4 bases and J by 4 bases, with 5 bases between them. The CDR3 DNA is TGCGCCAGCAGCGGCCATAATGAAAAACTGTTTTTT. This gives the protein CASSGHNEKLFF.

V gene TRBV19 combines with J gene TRBJ1-2; tentatively, D is TRBD1 (5 bases). The CDR3 consists of 16 residues. Deletions cut 5 bases from V and 2 bases from J, with 18 bases between. CDR1 is LNHDA and CDR2 is SQIVND in the germline V gene (reference sequence). This CDR3 reads CASSFFAYRQNYGYTF. The CDR3 region has the DNA TGTGCCAGTAGTTTTTTCGCGTACAGGCAAAACTATGGCTACACCTTC.

The chain uses TRBV30 and TRBJ2-3, with D possibly matching TRBD2 (5 bases). Germline V CDR1 and CDR2: GTSNPN, SVGIG (reference sequence). The CDR3 runs to 12 residues. The ends were cut back, 0 bases at V and 6 bases at J, with 7 bases in the middle. CDR3 nucleotide sequence: TGTGCCTGGAGTGTAGAGGGCGATACGCAGTATTTT. Encoded protein: CAWSVEGDTQYF.

In regard to this clone: Other nucleotide sequences in the sample specify the same CDR3. V usage is TRBV2 and J usage is TRBJ1-5; TRBD1 agrees at 10 bases. This CDR3 comprises 14 residues. Germline-derived CDR1 and CDR2 are SNHLY and FYNNEI. J was trimmed by 2 bases and V by 6 bases; bases with no gene match: 1. The CDR3 here is CASSGTGGNQPQHF. The CDR3 DNA follows: TGTGCCAGCAGCGGGACAGGGGGCAATCAGCCCCAGCATTTT.

This clone was counted a few times. The chain carries TRBV11-3 and TRBJ1-2; 8 positions match TRBD1. The CDR3 is made up of 14 amino acids. The V and J ends lost 4 bases and 1 base, in that order; junction bases with no gene match: 2. Germline-derived CDR1 and CDR2 are SGHNT and YENEEA. DNA of the CDR3: TGTGCCAGCAGCTCAGGACAGGGTAACTATGGCTACACCTTC. It codes for CASSSGQGNYGYTF. The entire variable domain, with the rest obtained from reference TRBV11-3 and TRBJ1-2, is as follows: EAGVVQSPRYKIIEKKQPVAFWCNPISGHNTLYWYLQNLGQGPELLIRYENEEAVDDSQLPKDRFSAERLKGVDSTLKIQPAELGDSAVYLCASSSGQGNYGYTFGSGTRLTVV.

The chain uses TRBV6-6 and TRBJ2-1; tentatively, D is TRBD2 (5 bases). V was shortened by 2 bases and J by 6 bases, with 17 bases between the two germline ends. The CDR3 totals 16 residues. From germline, CDR1 is MNHNY and CDR2 SVGAGI (reference sequence). The CDR3 bases are TGTGCCAGCAGTTACCCTCGTAGAAGCGGTAGCAATGAGCAGTTCTTC. It is translated as CASSYPRRSGSNEQFF.

The chain recombines TRBV9 with TRBJ2-4; 8 nucleotides match TRBD1. CDR1 is SGDLS and CDR2 is YYNGEE in the germline V gene. With 4 bases clipped from V and 2 bases from J, the junction kept 11 bases outside the gene matches. This CDR3 region has 17 residues. The CDR3 here is CASSPRAGGNTKNIQYF. The CDR3 bases are TGTGCCAGCAGCCCCAGGGCAGGGGGCAACACCAAAAACATTCAGTACTTC.

This clone showed up just a few times. This chain connects TRBV6-1 to TRBJ1-5, with D tentatively TRBD1 (5 bases). CDR3 size: 16 residues. Trimming stripped 2 bases from V and 7 bases from J, with 18 bases between. From germline, CDR1 is MNHNS and CDR2 SASEGT. CDR3 residues: CASSEMGGGTGQPQHF. For the CDR3, the DNA is TGTGCCAGCAGTGAAATGGGAGGAGGGACGGGACAGCCCCAGCATTTT.

The J gene is TRBJ1-2, the V gene TRBV19; 7 bases align to TRBD1. V was pared by 5 bases and J by 9 bases, with 21 bases of the junction left unmatched. CDR1 is LNHDA, CDR2 SQIVND, per germline (reference sequence). The length of the CDR3 is 17 residues. CDR3 sequence reads: CASSPPPGQRFTNSYTF. CDR3 in DNA: TGTGCCAGTAGTCCCCCCCCGGGACAGAGATTTACAAATAGCTACACCTTC.

V and J are TRBV30 and TRBJ1-2; unclear D gene. The germline V gene has CDR1 GTSNPN and CDR2 SVGIG (reference sequence). Trimming removed 2 bases from V and 5 bases from J, with 6 bases in between. The CDR3 extends over 11 amino acids. CDR3 sequence (DNA): TGTGCCTGGAGTCTCAGATATGGCTACACCTTC. Protein sequence: CAWSLRYGYTF.

The CDR3 sequence is CASSLARGTDTQYF. The CDR3 DNA reads as TGTGCCAGCAGCTTAGCTCGGGGGACAGATACGCAGTATTTT. The chain couples TRBV11-2 to TRBJ2-3; perhaps TRBD2 as D (6 bases). CDR1 SGHAT and CDR2 FQNNGV come from the germline V gene. This CDR3 is 14 amino acids long. V was shortened by 1 base and J by 3 bases, with 8 bases between the two germline ends.

This clone was detected once. The chain carries TRBV6-1 and TRBJ2-1, with TRBD2 identical over 9 bases. CDR3 length equals 16 residues. CDR1 and CDR2 (germline): MNHNS, SASEGT. V shed 3 bases and J 1 base; nucleotides not matched to a gene: 4. CDR3 sequence: CASSEAGGWSYNEQFF. CDR3 DNA: TGTGCCAGCAGTGAGGCGGGGGGGTGGTCCTACAATGAGCAGTTCTTC.